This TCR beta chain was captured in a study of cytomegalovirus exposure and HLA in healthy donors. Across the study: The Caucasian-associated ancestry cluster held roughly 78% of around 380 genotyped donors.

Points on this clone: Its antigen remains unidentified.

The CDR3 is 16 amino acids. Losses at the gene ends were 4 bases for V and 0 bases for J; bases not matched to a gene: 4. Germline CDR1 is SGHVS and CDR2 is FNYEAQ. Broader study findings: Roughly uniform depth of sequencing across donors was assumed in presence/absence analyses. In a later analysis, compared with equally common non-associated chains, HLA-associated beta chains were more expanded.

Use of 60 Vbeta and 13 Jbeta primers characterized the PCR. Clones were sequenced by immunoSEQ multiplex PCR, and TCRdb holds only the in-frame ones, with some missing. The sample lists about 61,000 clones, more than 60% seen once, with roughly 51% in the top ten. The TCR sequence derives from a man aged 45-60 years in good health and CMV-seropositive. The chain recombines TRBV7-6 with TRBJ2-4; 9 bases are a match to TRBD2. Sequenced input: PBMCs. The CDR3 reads CASSSAGGGAKNIQYF. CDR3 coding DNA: TGTGCCAGCAGCTCGGCGGGGGGGGGAGCCAAAAACATTCAGTACTTC.